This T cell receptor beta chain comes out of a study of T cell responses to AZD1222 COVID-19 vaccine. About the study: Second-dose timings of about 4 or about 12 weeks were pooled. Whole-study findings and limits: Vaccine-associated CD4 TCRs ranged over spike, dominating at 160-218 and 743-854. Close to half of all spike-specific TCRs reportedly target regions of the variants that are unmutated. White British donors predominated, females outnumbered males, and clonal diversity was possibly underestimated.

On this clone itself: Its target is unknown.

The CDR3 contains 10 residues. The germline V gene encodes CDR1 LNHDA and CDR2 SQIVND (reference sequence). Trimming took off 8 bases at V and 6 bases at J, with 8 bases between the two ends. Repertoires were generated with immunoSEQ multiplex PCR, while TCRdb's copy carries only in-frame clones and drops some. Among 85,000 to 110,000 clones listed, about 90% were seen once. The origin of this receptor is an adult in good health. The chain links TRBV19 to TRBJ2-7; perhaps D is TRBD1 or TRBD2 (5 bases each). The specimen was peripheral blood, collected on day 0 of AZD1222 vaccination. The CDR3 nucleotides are TGTGCCAGTGGGGGATCCGAGCAGTACTTC. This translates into CASGGSEQYF.